Listed below are T cell receptor beta chains from one sample, sequenced in a study of cytomegalovirus exposure and HLA in healthy donors. The assay was immunoSEQ multiplex PCR, and TCRdb's table has in-frame clones only and misses some. The repertoire holds about 120,000 clones, with over 8.5% as singletons. Sequencing was done on a sample of PBMCs. These receptors all come from a woman aged 40-49 years in good health and CMV-seropositive. CDR3s include the opening cysteine and the closing phenylalanine or tryptophan. D genes are given only for firm matches. A clone size is listed for some rows: how often the clone was seen (once, few, many), or a class if it is expanded.

d_call j_call clone_size v_call cdr3_nt cdr3_aa
. TRBJ1-5 few TRBV2 TGTGCCAGCAGCGGAGACGGAGAGGTTCAGCCCCAGCATTTT CASSGDGEVQPQHF
TRBD1 TRBJ1-5 . TRBV6-1 TGTGCCAGCACCCGGACAGGCGGGCAGCCCCAGCATTTT CASTRTGGQPQHF
. TRBJ1-2 few TRBV30 TGTGCCTGGAGTGAGGCAGGGAACTATGGCTACACCTTC CAWSEAGNYGYTF
. TRBJ1-2 . TRBV6-1 TGTGCCAGCAGTGTGGCGGGCTTAGGGTATGGCTACACCTTC CASSVAGLGYGYTF
. TRBJ2-4 few TRBV12-5 TGTGCTAGTGGTTTAAAGGGGCCGGACATTCAGTACTTC CASGLKGPDIQYF
. TRBJ2-7 few TRBV5-1 TGCGCCAGCAGCTTGACAGGGAATAGATACGAGCAGTACTTC CASSLTGNRYEQYF
. TRBJ1-1 few TRBV5-1 TGCGCCAGCAGCTTGTTGGACAGCTCGAACACTGAAGCTTTCTTT CASSLLDSSNTEAFF
TRBD1 TRBJ1-2 . TRBV28 TGTGCCACCGCCTCGGACAGGGGATTAGGCTACACCTTC CATASDRGLGYTF
. TRBJ2-5 . TRBV4-1 TGCGCCAGCAGCTTTCCCGGGGGTGTCCGGGACTTC CASSFPGGVRDF
. TRBJ2-3 . TRBV18 TGTGCCAGCTCACCGGGCAGCAGCACAGATACGCAGTATTTT CASSPGSSTDTQYF
. TRBJ2-1 few TRBV20-1 TGCAGCCGCGGGGATGAGCAGTTCTTC CSRGDEQFF
. TRBJ1-1 few TRBV7-3 TGTGCCAGCAGCTTCACCGGGGACACTGAAGCTTTCTTT CASSFTGDTEAFF
TRBD2 TRBJ2-1 . TRBV7-6 TGTGCCAGCAGCTTAGGAGGCGGACTAGCGGGGGGGCTATACAATGAGCAGTTCTTC CASSLGGGLAGGLYNEQFF
. TRBJ2-3 . TRBV10-3 TGTGCCATCAGATCGGACGGTAGTCGAGGGCCAGATACGCAGTATTTT CAIRSDGSRGPDTQYF